This T cell receptor beta chain appears in the sequencing data of a study of T-cell reconstitution after alpha-beta-depleted transplantation in children (dated by TCRdb to 2016 to 2017). A note on the overall study: T-cell immune reconstitution after TCRalphabeta/CD19-depleted allogeneic hematopoietic cell transplantation in children was quantitatively tracked in the study by means of TCR repertoire profiling.

Libraries were built with PCR. Sequencer: Illumina HiSeq 2500. TCR library preparation used molecular barcoding, with unique molecular identifiers applied to normalize quantification of the TCRbeta repertoire. In TCRdb, the public reads were trimmed at Q25 with fastp and aligned with MiXCR, with productive beta chains retained. All rows with the same CDR3 protein become a single entry with the most common DNA and genes. Within this sample are about 830,000 distinct CDR3 sequences, with roughly 15% of them counted one time only. About 5% of the sample rests with the top ten. V is cut back by 5 bases and J by 3 bases, with 8 bases in the junction unmatched. The CDR3 covers 16 residues, taking in both the cysteine and the phenylalanine. This entry keeps only the CDR3 DNA: 48 bases, framed from base 1. From a lookup of the germline V gene, CDR1 and CDR2 are MDHEN and SYDVKM. The paper as a whole reports these results and caveats: The high TCRbeta diversity at day 60 in some patients was ascribed to recipient T cells and intrathymic progenitors that had survived conditioning. About two months after transplant, the apparently early recovery of alphabetaT-cell counts reportedly depended on just several hundred clones that had expanded rapidly and came from non-depleted graft cells. Hyperexpanded clone frequencies declined over subsequent months; after one year, T-cell counts and TCRbeta diversity were mostly attributed to newly produced T cells.

The treatment or condition label, as the study defines it: allogeneic hematopoietic cell transplantation with graft depleted of TCRalphabeta T cells and CD19 B cells. The children who served as transplant recipients had been given grafts of TCRalphabeta/CD19-depleted allogeneic hematopoietic cells. This clonotype was picked up many times. Its recognized antigen is unknown. Base qualities are not recorded, but no much larger clone differs from it by a single base. The receptor was derived from a male patient between 5 and 17 years old who had a stem cell transplant for acute lymphoblastic leukemia, so the T cells may come from the graft donor. The chain is assembled from TRBV28 and TRBJ2-3, and 10 bases in between align with TRBD2. The starting material was PBMCs, mostly from graft donor cells, obtained 360 days after TCRalphabeta/CD19-depleted stem cell transplant. The DNA is TGTGCCAGCAGTCAGAGCGGGAGGGCCGTGACAGATACGCAGTATTTT. Translated, it reads CASSQSGRAVTDTQYF.